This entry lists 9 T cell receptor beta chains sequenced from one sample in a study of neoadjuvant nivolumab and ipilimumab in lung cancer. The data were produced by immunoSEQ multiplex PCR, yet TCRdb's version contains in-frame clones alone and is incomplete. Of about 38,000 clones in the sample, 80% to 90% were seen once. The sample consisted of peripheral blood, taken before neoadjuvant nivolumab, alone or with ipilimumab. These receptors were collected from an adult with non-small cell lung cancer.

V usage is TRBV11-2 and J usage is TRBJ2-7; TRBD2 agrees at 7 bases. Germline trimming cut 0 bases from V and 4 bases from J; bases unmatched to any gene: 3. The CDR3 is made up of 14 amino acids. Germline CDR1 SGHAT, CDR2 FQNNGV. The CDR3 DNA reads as TGTGCCAGCAGCTTAGAACTAGCGAAATACGAGCAGTACTTC. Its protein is CASSLELAKYEQYF.

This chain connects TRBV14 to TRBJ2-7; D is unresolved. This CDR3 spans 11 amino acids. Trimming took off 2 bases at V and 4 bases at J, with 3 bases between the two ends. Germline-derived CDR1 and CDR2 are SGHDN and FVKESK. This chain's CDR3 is CASSQRYEQYF. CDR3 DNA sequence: TGTGCCAGCAGCCAACGTTACGAGCAGTACTTC.

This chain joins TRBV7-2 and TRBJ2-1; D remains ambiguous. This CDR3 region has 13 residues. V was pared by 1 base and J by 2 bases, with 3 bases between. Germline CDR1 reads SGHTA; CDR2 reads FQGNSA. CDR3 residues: CASSLVPYNEQFF. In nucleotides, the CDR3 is TGTGCCAGCAGCTTAGTCCCCTACAATGAGCAGTTCTTC. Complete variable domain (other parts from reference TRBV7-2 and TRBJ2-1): GAGVSQSPSNKVTEKGKDVELRCDPISGHTALYWYRQSLGQGLEFLIYFQGNSAPDKSGLPSDRFSAERTGGSVSTLTIQRTQQEDSAVYLCASSLVPYNEQFFGPGTRLTVL.

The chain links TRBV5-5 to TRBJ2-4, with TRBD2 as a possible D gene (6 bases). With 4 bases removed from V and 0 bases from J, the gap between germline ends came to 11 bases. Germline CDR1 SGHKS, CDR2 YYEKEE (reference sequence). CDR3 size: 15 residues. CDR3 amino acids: CASSEAGLAKNIQYF. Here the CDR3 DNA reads TGTGCCAGCAGCGAAGCGGGTCTAGCCAAAAACATTCAGTACTTC.

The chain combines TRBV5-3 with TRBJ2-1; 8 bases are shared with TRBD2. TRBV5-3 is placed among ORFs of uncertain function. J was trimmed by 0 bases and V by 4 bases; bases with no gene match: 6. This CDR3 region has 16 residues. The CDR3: CARSRRSGGSYNEQFF. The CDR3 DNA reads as TGTGCCAGAAGCCGAAGAAGCGGGGGCTCCTACAATGAGCAGTTCTTC.

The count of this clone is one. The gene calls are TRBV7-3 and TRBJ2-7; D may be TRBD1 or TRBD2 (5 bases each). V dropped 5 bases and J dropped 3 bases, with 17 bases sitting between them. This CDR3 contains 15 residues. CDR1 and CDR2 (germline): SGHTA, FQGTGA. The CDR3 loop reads CASSPRGASSYEQYF. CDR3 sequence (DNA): TGTGCCAGCAGCCCCCGAGGGGCTAGCAGCTACGAGCAGTACTTC.

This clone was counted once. The CDR3 DNA reads as TGTGCCAGCATCCTTGGGTACAATGAGCAGTTCTTC. Translated: CASILGYNEQFF. The gene calls are TRBV7-9 and TRBJ2-1; D is unresolved. The V end lost 7 bases, the J end lost 4 bases, and 8 bases lay between the germline ends. In germline, CDR1 is SEHNR, CDR2 FQNEAQ (reference sequence). This CDR3 is 12 amino acids long.

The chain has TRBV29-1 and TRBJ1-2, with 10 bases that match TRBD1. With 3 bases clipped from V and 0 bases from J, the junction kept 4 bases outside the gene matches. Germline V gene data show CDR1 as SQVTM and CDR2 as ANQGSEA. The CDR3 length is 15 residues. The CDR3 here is CSVEDRGSTNYGYTF. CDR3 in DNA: TGCAGCGTTGAGGACAGGGGGTCTACTAACTATGGCTACACCTTC.

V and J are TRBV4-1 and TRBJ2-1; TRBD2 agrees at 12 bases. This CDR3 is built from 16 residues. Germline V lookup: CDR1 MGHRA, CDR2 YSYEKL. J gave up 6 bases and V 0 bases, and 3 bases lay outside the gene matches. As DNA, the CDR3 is TGCGCCAGCAGCCAAGATCCTAGCGGGAGGGGCAATGAGCAGTTCTTC. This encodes CASSQDPSGRGNEQFF.